This T cell receptor (beta chain) was captured by sequencing in a study of identical twins. Template switching added a universal primer site; cDNA carried unique molecular identifiers. MiXCR was run by TCRdb on the 5' RACE reads, yielding one entry per CDR3 protein. This table has around 570,000 distinct CDR3 sequences, approximately 10% appearing once. About this clonotype: Antigen specificity is unknown.

Study-wide results and limits: Cord blood's abundant beta clonotypes had fewer insertions, unlike memory repertoires.

The germline V gene encodes CDR1 SGHVS and CDR2 FQNEAQ. The CDR3 covers 14 residues. The V segment lost 4 bases and the J segment 5 bases; nucleotides outside the gene matches: 5. Healthy Caucasians provided all donations. This sample also belongs to another study, concerning yellow fever vaccine responses in identical twins. From that report: Reportedly, twins showed a vaccine T cell response that looked partly convergent and partly personalized.

The sequence was collected from a woman in her late teens or twenties in good health. The chain uses TRBV7-8 and TRBJ2-7, with TRBD2 identical over 10 bases. Source material: PBMCs. The CDR3 loop reads CASSSGLAIHEQYF. CDR3 DNA sequence: TGTGCCAGCAGCTCGGGACTAGCGATCCACGAGCAGTACTTC.